This T cell receptor (beta chain) was retrieved from a study of blood T cell repertoires in COVID-19. The overall study: Acute and convalescent COVID-19 specimens originated in the United States, Italy and Spain.

The study drew participants aged about 18 to 95 years from approximately 25 US areas. Recovered participants had two consecutive negative NP/OP PCR tests, healthcare professional clearance, or symptom resolution. V shed 11 bases and J 8 bases; nucleotides not matched to a gene: 9. Germline V lookup: CDR1 MNHEY, CDR2 SVGAGI. CDR3 size: 13 residues. Original processing notes: Amplification of reference gene primers was used by the study to estimate nucleated cell counts. TCRdb's table, derived via immunoSEQ multiplex PCR, lists solely in-frame clones and lacks some. Clone size and the V and J calls come from that table; the DNA yielded D and trimming. In the table there are roughly 180,000 clones, roughly 82% of which are singletons.

This chain uses TRBV6-5 with TRBJ1-6; 7 nucleotides match TRBD1. The source of this sequence is a man aged 35 to 55 who had recovered from COVID-19. Sequencing was carried out using PBMCs or T cells enriched from blood (not recorded which). The CDR3 protein is CAGKGAPDSPLHF. The CDR3 DNA reads TGTGCCGGGAAGGGGGCGCCGGATTCACCCCTCCACTTT.